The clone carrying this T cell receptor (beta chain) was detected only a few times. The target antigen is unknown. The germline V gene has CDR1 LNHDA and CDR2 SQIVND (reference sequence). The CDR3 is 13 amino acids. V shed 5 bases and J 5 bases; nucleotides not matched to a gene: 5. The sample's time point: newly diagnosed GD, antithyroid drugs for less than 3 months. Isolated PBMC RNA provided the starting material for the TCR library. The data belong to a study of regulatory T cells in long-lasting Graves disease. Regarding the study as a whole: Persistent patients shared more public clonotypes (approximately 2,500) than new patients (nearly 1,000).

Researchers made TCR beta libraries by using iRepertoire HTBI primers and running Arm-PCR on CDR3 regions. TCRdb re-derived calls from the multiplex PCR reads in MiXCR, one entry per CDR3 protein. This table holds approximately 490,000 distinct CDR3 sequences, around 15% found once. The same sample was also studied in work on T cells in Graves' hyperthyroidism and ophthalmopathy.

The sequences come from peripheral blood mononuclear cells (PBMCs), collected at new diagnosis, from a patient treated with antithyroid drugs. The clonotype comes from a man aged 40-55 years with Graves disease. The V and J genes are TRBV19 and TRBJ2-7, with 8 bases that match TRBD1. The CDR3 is CASSVGQDDEQYF. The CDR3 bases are TGTGCCAGTAGTGTGGGACAGGACGACGAGCAGTACTTC.